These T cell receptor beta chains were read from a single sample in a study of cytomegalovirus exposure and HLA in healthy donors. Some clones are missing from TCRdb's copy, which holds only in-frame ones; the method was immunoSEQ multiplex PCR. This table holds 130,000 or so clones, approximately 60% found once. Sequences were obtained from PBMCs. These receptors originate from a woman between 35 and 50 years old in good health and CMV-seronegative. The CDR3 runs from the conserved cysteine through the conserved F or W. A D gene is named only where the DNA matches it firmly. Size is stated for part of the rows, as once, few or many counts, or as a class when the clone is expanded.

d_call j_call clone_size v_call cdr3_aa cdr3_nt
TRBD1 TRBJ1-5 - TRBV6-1 CASSEFGQGDQPQHF TGTGCCAGCAGTGAATTCGGACAGGGGGATCAGCCCCAGCATTTT
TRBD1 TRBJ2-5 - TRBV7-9 CASSYLGQAQETQYF TGTGCCAGCAGCTACCTGGGACAGGCCCAAGAGACCCAGTACTTC
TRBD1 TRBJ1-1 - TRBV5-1 CASSSRQGMDTEAFF TGCGCCAGCAGCTCTCGACAGGGAATGGACACTGAAGCTTTCTTT
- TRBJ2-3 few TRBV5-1 CASSSGNRGGSDTQYF TGCGCCAGCAGCTCCGGGAACAGGGGAGGTTCAGATACGCAGTATTTT
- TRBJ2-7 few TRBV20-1 CRPGFYEQYF TGCAGACCGGGTTTCTACGAGCAGTACTTC
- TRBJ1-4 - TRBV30 CAWKGGNKKLFF TGTGCCTGGAAAGGGGGTAATAAAAAACTGTTTTTT
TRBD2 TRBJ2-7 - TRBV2 CAIQTVAGDFYEQYF TGTGCCATCCAGACGGTGGCGGGGGACTTCTACGAGCAGTACTTC
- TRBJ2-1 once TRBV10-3 CAILAGNEQFF TGTGCCATCCTAGCTGGGAATGAGCAGTTCTTC
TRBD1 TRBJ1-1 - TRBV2 CASRRGQVGTEAFF TGTGCCAGCAGGAGAGGACAGGTCGGCACTGAAGCTTTCTTT
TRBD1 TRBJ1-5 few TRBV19 CASSMGQLNQPQHF TGTGCCAGTAGTATGGGACAGCTCAATCAGCCCCAGCATTTT
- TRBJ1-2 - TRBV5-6 CASSFRGGIYGYTF TGTGCCAGCAGCTTTCGGGGGGGCATCTATGGCTACACCTTC
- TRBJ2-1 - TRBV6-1 CAIREDNEQFF TGTGCCATCAGGGAGGACAATGAGCAGTTCTTC
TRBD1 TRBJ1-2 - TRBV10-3 CAISAQGDGYTF TGTGCCATCAGTGCTCAGGGGGACGGCTACACCTTC
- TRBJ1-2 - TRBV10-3 CAISESSNYGYTF TGTGCCATCAGTGAGTCTAGTAACTATGGCTACACCTTC
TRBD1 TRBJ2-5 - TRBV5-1 CASSEGTAQETQYF TGCGCCAGCAGCGAAGGGACAGCCCAAGAGACCCAGTACTTC
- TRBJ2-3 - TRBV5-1 CASSLGSGPDTQYF TGCGCCAGCAGCTTGGGGAGCGGACCAGATACGCAGTATTTT
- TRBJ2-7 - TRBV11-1 CASSLWGGDEQYF TGTGCCAGCAGCTTGTGGGGGGGCGACGAGCAGTACTTC